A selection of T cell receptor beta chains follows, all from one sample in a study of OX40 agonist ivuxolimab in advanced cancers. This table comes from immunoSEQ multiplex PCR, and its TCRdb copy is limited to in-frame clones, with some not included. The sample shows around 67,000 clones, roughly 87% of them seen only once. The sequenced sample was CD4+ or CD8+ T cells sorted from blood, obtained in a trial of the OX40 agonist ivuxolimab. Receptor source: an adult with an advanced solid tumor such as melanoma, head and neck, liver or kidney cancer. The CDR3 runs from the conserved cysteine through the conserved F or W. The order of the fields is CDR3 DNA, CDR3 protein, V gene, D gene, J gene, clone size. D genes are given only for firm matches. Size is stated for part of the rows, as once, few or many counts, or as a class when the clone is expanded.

cdr3_nt: TGCGCCAGCAGTTCGGGAAATGAGCAGTTCTTC
cdr3_aa: CASSSGNEQFF
v_call: TRBV10-1
d_call: -
j_call: TRBJ2-1
clone_size: -

cdr3_nt: TGTGCCAGCAGCCTCGGACAGCACAATCAGCCCCAGCATTTT
cdr3_aa: CASSLGQHNQPQHF
v_call: TRBV7-6
d_call: -
j_call: TRBJ1-5
clone_size: few

cdr3_nt: TGTGCCAGCAGCTTCCGACAGGGAAACTATGGCTACACCTTC
cdr3_aa: CASSFRQGNYGYTF
v_call: TRBV7-2
d_call: TRBD1
j_call: TRBJ1-2
clone_size: -

cdr3_nt: TGTGCCAGCAGTCCCAGGGAGTACTATGGCTACACCTTC
cdr3_aa: CASSPREYYGYTF
v_call: TRBV6-6
d_call: -
j_call: TRBJ1-2
clone_size: -

cdr3_nt: TGTGCCAGCAGTTTTCATCGGGCAGGGGGTCTTTACGAGCAGTACTTC
cdr3_aa: CASSFHRAGGLYEQYF
v_call: TRBV28
d_call: TRBD1
j_call: TRBJ2-7
clone_size: -

cdr3_nt: TGTGCCAGCAGCCTACAGGGCGCCCAGCCCCAGCATTTT
cdr3_aa: CASSLQGAQPQHF
v_call: TRBV11-2
d_call: -
j_call: TRBJ1-5
clone_size: -

cdr3_nt: TGTGCCAGCAGCCCGCTGGGGAACACTGAAGCTTTCTTT
cdr3_aa: CASSPLGNTEAFF
v_call: TRBV7-9
d_call: -
j_call: TRBJ1-1
clone_size: -

cdr3_nt: TGTGCCAGCAGTCCCAAACGACAGGGACTCACGGAGACCCAGTACTTC
cdr3_aa: CASSPKRQGLTETQYF
v_call: TRBV25-1
d_call: -
j_call: TRBJ2-5
clone_size: -

cdr3_nt: TGTGCCAGCAGCCTACAGGGGATGACAGATACGCAGTATTTT
cdr3_aa: CASSLQGMTDTQYF
v_call: TRBV14
d_call: TRBD1
j_call: TRBJ2-3
clone_size: -

cdr3_nt: TGTGCCAGCAGGGAGCGGCAGTGGACAGGGTCGGGTAATTCACCCCTCCACTTT
cdr3_aa: CASRERQWTGSGNSPLHF
v_call: TRBV7-9
d_call: TRBD1
j_call: TRBJ1-6
clone_size: -

cdr3_nt: TGTGCCAGCGCTGTCGCAGGGGGCGCAAACTATGGCTACACCTTC
cdr3_aa: CASAVAGGANYGYTF
v_call: TRBV7-8
d_call: TRBD1
j_call: TRBJ1-2
clone_size: -

cdr3_nt: TGTGCCAGCAGCCTCGATAGGGCCGGCTACACCTTC
cdr3_aa: CASSLDRAGYTF
v_call: TRBV7-2
d_call: -
j_call: TRBJ1-2
clone_size: few

cdr3_nt: TGTGCCAGCAGCTTACACTCCGGGACTAGCGGGAGGACAGATACGCAGTATTTT
cdr3_aa: CASSLHSGTSGRTDTQYF
v_call: TRBV7-6
d_call: TRBD2
j_call: TRBJ2-3
clone_size: -

cdr3_nt: TGTGCCAGCAAAGAGGGGGTCACTAATGAAAAACTGTTTTTT
cdr3_aa: CASKEGVTNEKLFF
v_call: TRBV28
d_call: -
j_call: TRBJ1-4
clone_size: -

cdr3_nt: TGTGCCAGCAGATCCGTGGCGGGAGGCTACACCTTC
cdr3_aa: CASRSVAGGYTF
v_call: TRBV6-5
d_call: -
j_call: TRBJ1-2
clone_size: -

cdr3_nt: TGTGCCAGCAGCTTCGCGGAATATGGCTACACCTTC
cdr3_aa: CASSFAEYGYTF
v_call: TRBV5-1
d_call: -
j_call: TRBJ1-2
clone_size: -

cdr3_nt: TGTGCCAGCAGTACCCTGGCGCAGGGGGGAAAGACCCAGTACTTC
cdr3_aa: CASSTLAQGGKTQYF
v_call: TRBV6-5
d_call: -
j_call: TRBJ2-5
clone_size: -

cdr3_nt: TGTGCCAGCAGCTTTCGATCCTCTAAAGAGACCCAGTACTTC
cdr3_aa: CASSFRSSKETQYF
v_call: TRBV7-2
d_call: -
j_call: TRBJ2-5
clone_size: -

cdr3_nt: TGTGCCAGCAGTTATTCCGCGGACACTGAAGCTTTCTTT
cdr3_aa: CASSYSADTEAFF
v_call: TRBV6-5
d_call: -
j_call: TRBJ1-1
clone_size: -

cdr3_nt: TGCGCCAGCAGCCAGGGAGCCTACAATGAGCAGTTCTTC
cdr3_aa: CASSQGAYNEQFF
v_call: TRBV4-3
d_call: -
j_call: TRBJ2-1
clone_size: -

cdr3_nt: TGTGCCAGCAGCTTAGAGCTTGGGGCCGGGGAGCTGTTTTTT
cdr3_aa: CASSLELGAGELFF
v_call: TRBV11-3
d_call: -
j_call: TRBJ2-2
clone_size: -

cdr3_nt: TGTGCCAGCAGCTTATCCAGGGGCGAAAAACTGTTTTTT
cdr3_aa: CASSLSRGEKLFF
v_call: TRBV7-9
d_call: -
j_call: TRBJ1-4
clone_size: -

cdr3_nt: TGTGCCAGCATCGGATTAGCGGAGAGCTCTGGAAACACCATATATTTT
cdr3_aa: CASIGLAESSGNTIYF
v_call: TRBV6-6
d_call: -
j_call: TRBJ1-3
clone_size: -

cdr3_nt: TGCGCCAGCAGTTGGTCGGGACAGTCAACTAACTATGGCTACACCTTC
cdr3_aa: CASSWSGQSTNYGYTF
v_call: TRBV10-1
d_call: TRBD1
j_call: TRBJ1-2
clone_size: -

cdr3_nt: TGTGCCAGCAGCTCCCTCGGAGGAACAGATACGCAGTATTTT
cdr3_aa: CASSSLGGTDTQYF
v_call: TRBV5-6
d_call: -
j_call: TRBJ2-3
clone_size: few

cdr3_nt: TGTGCCAGCAGCCCAACCAGAGTTAGCACAGATACGCAGTATTTT
cdr3_aa: CASSPTRVSTDTQYF
v_call: TRBV11-2
d_call: -
j_call: TRBJ2-3
clone_size: -

cdr3_nt: TGTGCCAGCTGGGGCCTTCCCCCCCAGCCCCAGCATTTT
cdr3_aa: CASWGLPPQPQHF
v_call: TRBV27
d_call: -
j_call: TRBJ1-5
clone_size: few

cdr3_nt: TGTGCCAGCAGTTACTCACTGGGGGGGAGGGGAACTGAAGCTTTCTTT
cdr3_aa: CASSYSLGGRGTEAFF
v_call: TRBV6-5
d_call: -
j_call: TRBJ1-1
clone_size: -

cdr3_nt: TGTGCCACCAGCAGAGATAGAGGGGCGCGGGGGAAGACCACTGAAGCTTTCTTT
cdr3_aa: CATSRDRGARGKTTEAFF
v_call: TRBV15
d_call: -
j_call: TRBJ1-1
clone_size: -

cdr3_nt: TGTGCCAGCAGCCGCGGGCTCCGGGGAGCTGGTGAGCAGTACTTC
cdr3_aa: CASSRGLRGAGEQYF
v_call: TRBV7-2
d_call: -
j_call: TRBJ2-7
clone_size: -

cdr3_nt: TGCGCCAGCAGCCTGCAGTCGCCAGCAAACTATGGCTACACCTTC
cdr3_aa: CASSLQSPANYGYTF
v_call: TRBV5-1
d_call: -
j_call: TRBJ1-2
clone_size: -

cdr3_nt: TGTGCCAGCAGCTTTGCGGGGGGGCCAGGCAAAAACATTCAGTACTTC
cdr3_aa: CASSFAGGPGKNIQYF
v_call: TRBV7-2
d_call: TRBD2
j_call: TRBJ2-4
clone_size: once

cdr3_nt: TGTGCCAGCCGAGCGTTGGGGCTAGATAATTCACCCCTCCACTTT
cdr3_aa: CASRALGLDNSPLHF
v_call: TRBV14
d_call: -
j_call: TRBJ1-6
clone_size: -

cdr3_nt: TGTGCCAGCTCACCAAGTTCCAGGAACACCGGGGAGCTGTTTTTT
cdr3_aa: CASSPSSRNTGELFF
v_call: TRBV18
d_call: -
j_call: TRBJ2-2
clone_size: -

cdr3_nt: TGTGCCAGCAGCTTAGGGGGAAACCAAGAGACCCAGTACTTC
cdr3_aa: CASSLGGNQETQYF
v_call: TRBV7-9
d_call: -
j_call: TRBJ2-5
clone_size: few

cdr3_nt: TGTGCCAGCAGTGAACTCCGTTCGGATTCACCCCTCCACTTT
cdr3_aa: CASSELRSDSPLHF
v_call: TRBV25-1
d_call: -
j_call: TRBJ1-6
clone_size: few

cdr3_nt: TGTGCCAGCAGTGACCGGGACTCCCGGTACGAGCAGTACTTC
cdr3_aa: CASSDRDSRYEQYF
v_call: TRBV6-5
d_call: -
j_call: TRBJ2-7
clone_size: -

cdr3_nt: TGCGCCAGCAGCTTGGCCGCAGGGGGCTCGACTGAAGCTTTCTTT
cdr3_aa: CASSLAAGGSTEAFF
v_call: TRBV5-1
d_call: TRBD1
j_call: TRBJ1-1
clone_size: -

cdr3_nt: TGTGCCAGCACCACCTCCGCCGGTACCTACGAGCAGTACTTC
cdr3_aa: CASTTSAGTYEQYF
v_call: TRBV7-9
d_call: -
j_call: TRBJ2-7
clone_size: -

cdr3_nt: TGTGCCAGCAGTTTGACGGGAGGATATCAAGAGACCCAGTACTTC
cdr3_aa: CASSLTGGYQETQYF
v_call: TRBV27
d_call: TRBD2
j_call: TRBJ2-5
clone_size: -

cdr3_nt: TGTGCCAGTACTCATAGCGGGGGCGAAAACATTCAGTACTTC
cdr3_aa: CASTHSGGENIQYF
v_call: TRBV19
d_call: TRBD2
j_call: TRBJ2-4
clone_size: -

cdr3_nt: TGTGCCAGCAGCCGTCGACAGGGGTCGACTCTGGACTCTGGGGCCAACGTCCTGACTTTC
cdr3_aa: CASSRRQGSTLDSGANVLTF
v_call: TRBV27
d_call: TRBD1
j_call: TRBJ2-6
clone_size: -

cdr3_nt: TGTGCCAGTAGTATCGGACAGACGAACACTGAAGCTTTCTTT
cdr3_aa: CASSIGQTNTEAFF
v_call: TRBV19
d_call: -
j_call: TRBJ1-1
clone_size: once

cdr3_nt: TGTGCCAGCAGTTACCTCACTAGCGGGGGCACAGATACGCAGTATTTT
cdr3_aa: CASSYLTSGGTDTQYF
v_call: TRBV6-5
d_call: TRBD2
j_call: TRBJ2-3
clone_size: once

cdr3_nt: TGTGCCAGCAGACAACCCCGCCCTGCGGCCACAGATACGCAGTATTTT
cdr3_aa: CASRQPRPAATDTQYF
v_call: TRBV2
d_call: -
j_call: TRBJ2-3
clone_size: -

cdr3_nt: TGTGCCAGCAGTGCCGGGAACACAAATACGCAGTATTTT
cdr3_aa: CASSAGNTNTQYF
v_call: TRBV6-5
d_call: -
j_call: TRBJ2-3
clone_size: once

cdr3_nt: TGTGCCAGCAGCTTTCGAGGGATTGGCACAGATACGCAGTATTTT
cdr3_aa: CASSFRGIGTDTQYF
v_call: TRBV5-6
d_call: -
j_call: TRBJ2-3
clone_size: -

cdr3_nt: TGTGCCAGTAGTATAGGACAGGTAAGGGGCAATGAGCAGTTCTTC
cdr3_aa: CASSIGQVRGNEQFF
v_call: TRBV19
d_call: -
j_call: TRBJ2-1
clone_size: -

cdr3_nt: TGTGCCAGCAGCTTAGAGGTGAACTATGGCTACACCTTC
cdr3_aa: CASSLEVNYGYTF
v_call: TRBV7-3
d_call: -
j_call: TRBJ1-2
clone_size: once

cdr3_nt: TGTGCCAGTAGTACCGGGCACACAGATACGCAGTATTTT
cdr3_aa: CASSTGHTDTQYF
v_call: TRBV19
d_call: -
j_call: TRBJ2-3
clone_size: -

cdr3_nt: TGTGCCAGCAGCCATTGGGGGGAGCTCTCCTACGAGCAGTACTTC
cdr3_aa: CASSHWGELSYEQYF
v_call: TRBV7-2
d_call: -
j_call: TRBJ2-7
clone_size: once

cdr3_nt: TGTGCCAGCAGTTACTCCAGTCAGTCGATAGCTTTCTTT
cdr3_aa: CASSYSSQSIAFF
v_call: TRBV6-6
d_call: -
j_call: TRBJ1-1
clone_size: -

cdr3_nt: TGTGCCAGCTCACCACCGAGACAGGGGGCCTACGAGCAGTACTTC
cdr3_aa: CASSPPRQGAYEQYF
v_call: TRBV18
d_call: TRBD1
j_call: TRBJ2-7
clone_size: -

cdr3_nt: TGTGCCAGCACCCCCTCCGGAAGTTATAGCAATCAGCCCCAGCATTTT
cdr3_aa: CASTPSGSYSNQPQHF
v_call: TRBV6-6
d_call: -
j_call: TRBJ1-5
clone_size: -